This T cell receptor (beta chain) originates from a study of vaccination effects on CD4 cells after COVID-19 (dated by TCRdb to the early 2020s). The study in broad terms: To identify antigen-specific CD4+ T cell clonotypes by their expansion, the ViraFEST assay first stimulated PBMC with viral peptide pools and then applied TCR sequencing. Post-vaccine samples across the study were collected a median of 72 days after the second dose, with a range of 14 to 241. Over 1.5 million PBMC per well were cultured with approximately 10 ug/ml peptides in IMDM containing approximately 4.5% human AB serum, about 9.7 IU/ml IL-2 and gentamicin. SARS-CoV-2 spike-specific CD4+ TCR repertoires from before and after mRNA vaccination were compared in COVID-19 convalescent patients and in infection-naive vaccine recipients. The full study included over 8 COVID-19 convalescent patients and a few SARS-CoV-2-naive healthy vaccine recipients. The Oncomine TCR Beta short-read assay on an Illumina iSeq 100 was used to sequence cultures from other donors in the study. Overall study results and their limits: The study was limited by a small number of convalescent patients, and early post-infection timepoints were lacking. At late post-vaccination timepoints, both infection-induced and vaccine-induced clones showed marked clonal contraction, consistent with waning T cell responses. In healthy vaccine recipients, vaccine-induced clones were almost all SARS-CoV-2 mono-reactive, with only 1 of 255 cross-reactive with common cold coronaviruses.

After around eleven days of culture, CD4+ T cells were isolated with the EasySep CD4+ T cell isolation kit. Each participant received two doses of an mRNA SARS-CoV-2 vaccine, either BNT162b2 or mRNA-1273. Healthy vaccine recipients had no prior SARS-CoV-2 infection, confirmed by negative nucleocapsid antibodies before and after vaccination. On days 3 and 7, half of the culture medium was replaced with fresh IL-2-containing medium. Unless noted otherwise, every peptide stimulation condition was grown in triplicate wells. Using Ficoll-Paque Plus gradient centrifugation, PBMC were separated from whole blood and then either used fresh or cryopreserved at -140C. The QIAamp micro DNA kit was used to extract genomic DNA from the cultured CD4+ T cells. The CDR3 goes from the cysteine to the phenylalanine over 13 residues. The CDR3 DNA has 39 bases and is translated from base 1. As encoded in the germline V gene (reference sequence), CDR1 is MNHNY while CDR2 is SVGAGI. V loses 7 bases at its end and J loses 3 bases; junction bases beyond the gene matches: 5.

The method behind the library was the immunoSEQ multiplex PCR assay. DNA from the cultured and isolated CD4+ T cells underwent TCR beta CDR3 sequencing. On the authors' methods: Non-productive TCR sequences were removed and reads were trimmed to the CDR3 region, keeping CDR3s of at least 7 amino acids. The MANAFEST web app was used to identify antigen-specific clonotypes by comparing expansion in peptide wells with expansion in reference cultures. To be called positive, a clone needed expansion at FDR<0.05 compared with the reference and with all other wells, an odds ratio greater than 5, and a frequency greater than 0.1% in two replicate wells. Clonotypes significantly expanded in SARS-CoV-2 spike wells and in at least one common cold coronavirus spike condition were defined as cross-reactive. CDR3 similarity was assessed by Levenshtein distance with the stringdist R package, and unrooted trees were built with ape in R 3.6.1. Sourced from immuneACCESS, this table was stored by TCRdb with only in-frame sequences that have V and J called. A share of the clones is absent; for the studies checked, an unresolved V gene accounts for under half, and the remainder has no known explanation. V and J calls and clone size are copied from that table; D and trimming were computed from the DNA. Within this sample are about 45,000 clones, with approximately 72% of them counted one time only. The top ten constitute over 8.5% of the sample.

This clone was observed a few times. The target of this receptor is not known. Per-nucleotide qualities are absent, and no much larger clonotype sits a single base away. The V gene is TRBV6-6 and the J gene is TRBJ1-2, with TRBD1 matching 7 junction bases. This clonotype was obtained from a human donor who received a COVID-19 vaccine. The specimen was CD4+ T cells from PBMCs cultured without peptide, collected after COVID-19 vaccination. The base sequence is TGTGCCAGCACTGCACAGGGGCACTATGGCTACACCTTC. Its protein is CASTAQGHYGYTF.